The sequence of this TCR beta chain was determined in a study of siplizumab effects on memory and regulatory T cells. Notes on the study in general: Just a small share of alloreactive clones was traced back to unstimulated subsets. It seemed that naive T cells were more diverse than memory cells and were major contributors to the alloresponse.

In germline, CDR1 is LGHNA, CDR2 YNFKEQ. The length of the CDR3 is 17 residues. V was clipped by 3 bases and J by 3 bases; unmatched bases: 4. Regarding this clone: No antigen is known for it.

Generated by immunoSEQ multiplex PCR, the TCRdb table keeps only in-frame clones and is missing some. The table records 90,000 to 110,000 clones, about 92% of them present only once. Material for sequencing was CD4+ T cells sorted from blood. The chain joins TRBV4-2 to TRBJ2-5; 16 bases are a match to TRBD2. The receptor comes from a human donor in good health. The CDR3 loop is CASSHGGTSGGEETQYF. The CDR3 DNA is TGTGCCAGCAGCCATGGCGGGACTAGCGGGGGGGAAGAGACCCAGTACTTC.